These 2 T cell receptor beta chains were sequenced from one sample in a study of T cell therapy after organ transplantation (dated by TCRdb to between 2019 and 2020). Library generation was performed with the immunoSEQ multiplex PCR assay. TCRdb provides this immuneACCESS table in a form limited to in-frame rearrangements. Some clones are lacking; in checked studies, under half of them reflect an unresolved V gene, and why the rest are absent is not known. The sample table holds some 48,000 clones, of which about 94% were seen once. The top ten clonotypes cover roughly 3% of the sample. According to the study, the label for this sample's time point signals: before start of T cell therapy. Their recognized antigens are unknown. Sequences were derived from CD8+ T cells from blood, sampled before autologous CMV-specific T cell therapy. The receptors stem from a human patient who had received a solid organ transplant and had CMV disease.

The chain combines TRBV7-9 with TRBJ2-5; D remains unclear. The germline V gene has CDR1 SEHNR and CDR2 FQNEAQ (reference sequence). CDR3 length: 13 residues. Trimming left V 5 bases short and J 1 base short, with 8 bases between. CDR3: CASSTTSQETQYF. The CDR3 nucleotides are TGTGCCAGCAGCACCACCAGCCAAGAGACCCAGTACTTC.

This clone was counted once. The chain employs TRBV29-1 and TRBJ1-2; no firm D call. Trimming took 2 bases from V and 1 from J, leaving 5 bases between them. CDR3 length equals 12 residues. Germline V gene sequence: CDR1 SQVTM, CDR2 ANQGSEA. The DNA for the CDR3 is TGCAGCGTTGAACCCGATAACTATGGCTACACCTTC. This encodes CSVEPDNYGYTF.